This T cell receptor beta chain was sequenced during a study of blood T cells in healthy people across ages. The CDR3 runs 15 residues. Between the trimmed V and J ends, which lost 2 bases and 4 bases, there was a span of 14 bases. CDR1 is MNHNS, CDR2 SASEGT, per germline. For the second PCR, which ran for 7 to 11 cycles, a sample-barcoded 5' primer and a J-beta primer mix were used. TCRdb reprocessed the 5' RACE reads via MiXCR and lists one record per CDR3 protein. Here the sample spans roughly 1,100,000 distinct CDR3 sequences, almost 25% being singletons. The same specimen was also included in a second study, on T cells of mothers and their children. This second study says: In both related and unrelated pairs, TCR recombination output is shaped similarly by thymic selection. Related pairs of mothers and children showed slightly higher, non-significant overlap versus unrelated pairs. No clones detected were persistent microchimeric T cell clones.

Source material: blood. The clonotype was recovered from a girl aged 2-10 years in good health. V usage is TRBV6-1 and J usage is TRBJ1-2, with D hard to call. The CDR3 loop reads CASSEYVPRAYGYTF. Written as DNA, the CDR3 is TGTGCCAGCAGTGAATATGTCCCGCGGGCCTATGGCTACACCTTC.